The 5 T cell receptor beta chains below come from one sample, sequenced in a study of cytomegalovirus exposure and HLA in healthy donors (TCRdb year 2017). Library preparation used the immunoSEQ multiplex PCR assay. For the multiplex PCR, a mixture combining 60 forward primers for TCR Vbeta segments and 13 reverse primers for TCR Jbeta segments was used. Held by TCRdb, this immuneACCESS table contains in-frame sequences only and omits some clones. Under half of the omission traces to an unresolved V gene where checked; the cause of the rest is unknown. A total of some 190,000 clones appear in this sample, around 78% of them only once. The biggest ten clones account for around 14% of the sample. The specimen was PBMCs. Receptor source: a woman aged 30 to 39 in good health and CMV-seropositive.

The chain combines TRBV7-2 with TRBJ2-5, with D perhaps matching TRBD1 (6 bases). CDR1 is SGHTA, CDR2 FQGNSA, per germline. This CDR3 region has 14 residues. The V end was cut by 4 bases, the J end by 1 base, with 10 bases between. The chain's CDR3 is CASSSHRAQETQYF. CDR3 DNA sequence: TGTGCCAGCAGCTCACACAGGGCCCAAGAGACCCAGTACTTC. Combining the CDR3 with reference TRBV7-2 and TRBJ2-5 gives the whole variable domain GAGVSQSPSNKVTEKGKDVELRCDPISGHTALYWYRQSLGQGLEFLIYFQGNSAPDKSGLPSDRFSAERTGGSVSTLTIQRTQQEDSAVYLCASSSHRAQETQYFGPGTRLLVL.

The J gene is TRBJ2-7, the V gene TRBV7-2; tentatively, D is TRBD1 (5 bases). The V and J ends lost 5 bases and 2 bases respectively, with 19 bases between them. Germline-derived CDR1 and CDR2 are SGHTA and FQGNSA. This CDR3 is built from 16 residues. CDR3 residues: CASSLRIGALTYEQYF. The DNA for the CDR3 is TGTGCCAGCAGCCTCCGCATTGGGGCCCTCACCTACGAGCAGTACTTC.

The rearrangement links TRBV2 to TRBJ1-1, with unresolved D. Germline V gives CDR1 SNHLY, CDR2 FYNNEI. The CDR3 length is 15 residues. Between the trimmed V and J ends, which lost 1 base and 0 bases, there was a span of 9 bases. The CDR3 is CASSEVRNLNTEAFF. The CDR3 DNA reads TGTGCCAGCAGTGAAGTCCGCAACTTGAACACTGAAGCTTTCTTT.

The V call is TRBV7-2, the J call TRBJ2-7; perhaps TRBD2 as D (7 bases). This CDR3 region has 16 residues. Trimming removed 2 bases from V and 0 bases from J, with 14 bases in between. CDR1 and CDR2 (germline): SGHTA, FQGNSA. The CDR3 loop reads CASSLTAGASSYEQYF. DNA of the CDR3: TGTGCCAGCAGCTTAACTGCGGGGGCCAGCTCCTACGAGCAGTACTTC. Using reference TRBV7-2 and TRBJ2-7 for the parts outside the CDR3, the full variable domain is GAGVSQSPSNKVTEKGKDVELRCDPISGHTALYWYRQSLGQGLEFLIYFQGNSAPDKSGLPSDRFSAERTGGSVSTLTIQRTQQEDSAVYLCASSLTAGASSYEQYFGPGTRLTVT.

This clone was seen only once. The CDR3 region is CASSLPLRQAYGYTF. CDR3 nucleotide sequence: TGTGCCAGCAGTCTCCCACTCAGACAGGCTTATGGCTACACCTTC. The V call is TRBV28, the J call TRBJ1-2, with D tentatively TRBD1 (6 bases). The CDR3 is made up of 15 amino acids. The germline V and J ends were trimmed by 5 bases and 5 bases, with 18 bases remaining between them. Looked up from germline, CDR1 is MDHEN and CDR2 is SYDVKM.